This T cell receptor beta chain was found in a study of blood T cell repertoires in COVID-19. TCRdb keeps only in-frame clones here, not all; method: immunoSEQ multiplex PCR. The sample has 85,000 to 100,000 clones, over 70% seen once. From germline, CDR1 is MNHEY and CDR2 SVGEGT. The CDR3 sequence is 11 residues long. Trimming cost V 5 bases and J 10 bases; bases outside gene matches: 3. The receptor was derived from a man aged 50 to 59 who had recovered from COVID-19. The source material was peripheral blood. This rearrangement joins TRBV6-2 or TRBV6-3 to TRBJ1-1; 8 positions agree with TRBD1. CDR3 sequence (DNA): TGTGCCAGCAGTGACGACAGGGGAGCTTTCTTT. Its translation is CASSDDRGAFF.